The 8 T cell receptor beta chains reported below all come from one sample, sequenced in a study of spatial heterogeneity in lung cancer. Time point defined: blood at routine non-recurrence follow-up after resection. From the 5' RACE reads, TCRdb called clonotypes with MiXCR, one entry per CDR3 protein. The sample shows around 29,000 distinct CDR3 sequences, around 9.3% of them seen only once. The sample here was PBMCs, taken at follow-up. These receptors all come from a female donor with early-stage non-small cell lung cancer.

This chain connects TRBV4-2 to TRBJ2-3; 13 bases are a match to TRBD2. Germline assignment: CDR1 LGHNA and CDR2 YNFKEQ. The CDR3 is made up of 17 amino acids. The junction had 6 bases not matched to a gene; V was cut back by 1 base and J by 5 bases. The CDR3 DNA is TGTGCCAGCAGCCAAGCACTAGCGGGGGGGCCTCAAGATACGCAGTATTTT. Protein product: CASSQALAGGPQDTQYF.

This clonotype was detected many times. The chain recombines TRBV28 with TRBJ2-7, with D maybe TRBD1 (6 bases). This CDR3 comprises 15 residues. Germline V CDR1 and CDR2: MDHEN, SYDVKM. V was shortened by 2 bases and J by 1 base, with 12 bases between the two germline ends. The CDR3 here is CASSLEQGRSYEQYF. CDR3 in DNA: TGTGCCAGCAGTTTAGAACAGGGAAGATCCTACGAGCAGTACTTC.

This rearrangement joins TRBV3-1 to TRBJ1-3, with D hard to call. This CDR3 has 12 residues. V was shortened by 0 bases and J by 9 bases, with 6 bases between the two germline ends. From germline, CDR1 is LGHDT and CDR2 YNNKEL (reference sequence). The CDR3 DNA reads TGTGCCAGCAGCCAAGATGAGGGCACCATATATTTT. The encoded protein is CASSQDEGTIYF.

This clonotype was detected many times. CDR3 in DNA: TGTGCCAGCAGCTTAGGTAGAGGACAGAATCAGCCCCAGCATTTT. Protein product: CASSLGRGQNQPQHF. The chain has TRBV7-2 and TRBJ1-5, with D perhaps matching TRBD1 (6 bases). V was pared by 1 base and J by 4 bases, with 11 bases between. This CDR3 region has 15 residues. Germline V CDR1 and CDR2: SGHTA, FQGNSA. Based on the CDR3 plus reference TRBV7-2 and TRBJ1-5, the full variable domain is GAGVSQSPSNKVTEKGKDVELRCDPISGHTALYWYRQSLGQGLEFLIYFQGNSAPDKSGLPSDRFSAERTGGSVSTLTIQRTQQEDSAVYLCASSLGRGQNQPQHFGDGTRLSIL.

This clonotype has only a few counts. V gene TRBV18 combines with J gene TRBJ1-2, with TRBD1 matching 7 bases. Germline V gene data show CDR1 as KGHSH and CDR2 as LQKENI. The CDR3 consists of 13 residues. Trimming removed 4 bases from V and 5 bases from J; junction bases left unmatched: 4. The CDR3 bases are TGTGCCAGCTCACTTCAGGGGGAGTATGGCTACACCTTC. It encodes CASSLQGEYGYTF.

This clonotype was seen at least ten times. The chain is built from TRBV12-3 or TRBV12-4 and TRBJ2-7; D is tentatively TRBD1 or TRBD2 (5 bases each). This CDR3 has 11 residues. Trimming removed 5 bases from V and 13 bases from J, with 15 bases in between. The CDR3 protein is CASSPGPASYF. The CDR3 coding sequence is TGTGCCAGCAGTCCGGGACCGGCAAGCTACTTC.

The V and J genes are TRBV29-1 and TRBJ1-5; 8 bases match TRBD1. The germline V gene has CDR1 SQVTM and CDR2 ANQGSEA. Trimming took 4 bases from V and 7 from J; bases not matched to a gene: 6. This CDR3 comprises 13 residues. The CDR3 sequence: CSVAQGANQPQHF. Here the CDR3 DNA reads TGCAGCGTTGCGCAGGGGGCAAACCAGCCCCAGCATTTT.

Note on this clonotype: This could be a read error, since a much larger clone is one nucleotide away. Because the CDR3 is missing its conserved closing phenylalanine or tryptophan, this is likely a read error. The J gene is TRBJ2-2, the V gene TRBV7-6; D unclear. This CDR3 spans 16 amino acids. In germline, CDR1 is SGHVS, CDR2 FNYEAQ. V gave up 2 bases and J gave up 1 base, with 11 bases separating them. The CDR3 region is CASSLNVPGNTGELFS. The CDR3 nucleotides read TGTGCCAGCAGCTTAAACGTCCCAGGGAACACCGGGGAGCTGTTTTCT.